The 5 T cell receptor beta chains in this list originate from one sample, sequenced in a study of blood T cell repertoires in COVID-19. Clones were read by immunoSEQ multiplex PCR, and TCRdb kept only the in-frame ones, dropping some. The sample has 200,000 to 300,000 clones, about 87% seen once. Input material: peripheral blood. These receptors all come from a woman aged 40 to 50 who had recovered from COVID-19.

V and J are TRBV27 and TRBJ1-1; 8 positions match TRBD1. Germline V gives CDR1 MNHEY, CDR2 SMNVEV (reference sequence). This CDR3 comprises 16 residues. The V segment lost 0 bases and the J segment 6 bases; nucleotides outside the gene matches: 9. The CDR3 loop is CASSLSTGEGFAEAFF. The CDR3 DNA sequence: TGTGCCAGCAGTTTATCGACAGGGGAGGGGTTTGCTGAAGCTTTCTTT.

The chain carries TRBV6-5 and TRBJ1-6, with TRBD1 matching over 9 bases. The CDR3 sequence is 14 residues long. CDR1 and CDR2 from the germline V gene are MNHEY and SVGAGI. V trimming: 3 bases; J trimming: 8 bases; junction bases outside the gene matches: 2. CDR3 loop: CASSYTGGDSPLHF. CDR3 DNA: TGTGCCAGCAGTTATACAGGGGGCGATTCACCCCTCCACTTT.

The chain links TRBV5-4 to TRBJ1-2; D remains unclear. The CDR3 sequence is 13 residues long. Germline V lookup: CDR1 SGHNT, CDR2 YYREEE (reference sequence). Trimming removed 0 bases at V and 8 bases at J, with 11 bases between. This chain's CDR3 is CASSLDWEGGYTF. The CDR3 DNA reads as TGTGCCAGCAGCTTGGATTGGGAGGGCGGCTACACCTTC.

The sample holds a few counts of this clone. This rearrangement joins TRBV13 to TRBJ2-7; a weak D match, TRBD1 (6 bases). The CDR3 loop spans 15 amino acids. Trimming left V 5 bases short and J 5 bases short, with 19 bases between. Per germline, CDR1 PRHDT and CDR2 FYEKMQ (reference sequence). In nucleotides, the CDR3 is TGTGCCAGCAGCCCAGGGGACCTAGCAGCCCACGAGCAGTACTTC. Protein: CASSPGDLAAHEQYF.

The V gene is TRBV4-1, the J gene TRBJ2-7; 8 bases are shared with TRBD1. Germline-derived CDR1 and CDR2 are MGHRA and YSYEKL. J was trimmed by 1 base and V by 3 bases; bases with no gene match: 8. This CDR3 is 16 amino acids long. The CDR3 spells CASSHPDRELSYEQYF. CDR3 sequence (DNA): TGCGCCAGCAGCCACCCGGACAGGGAACTTTCCTACGAGCAGTACTTC.